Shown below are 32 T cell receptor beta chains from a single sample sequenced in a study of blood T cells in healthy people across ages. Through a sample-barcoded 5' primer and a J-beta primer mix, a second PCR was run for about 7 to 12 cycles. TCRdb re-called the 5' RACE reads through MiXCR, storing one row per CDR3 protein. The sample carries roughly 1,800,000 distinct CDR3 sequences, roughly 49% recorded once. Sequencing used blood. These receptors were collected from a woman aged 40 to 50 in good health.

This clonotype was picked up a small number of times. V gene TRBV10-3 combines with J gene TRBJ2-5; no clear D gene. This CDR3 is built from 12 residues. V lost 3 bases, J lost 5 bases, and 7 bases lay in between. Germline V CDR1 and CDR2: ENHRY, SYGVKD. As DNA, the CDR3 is TGTGCCATCAGTGATGATGGGGAGACCCAGTACTTC. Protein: CAISDDGETQYF.

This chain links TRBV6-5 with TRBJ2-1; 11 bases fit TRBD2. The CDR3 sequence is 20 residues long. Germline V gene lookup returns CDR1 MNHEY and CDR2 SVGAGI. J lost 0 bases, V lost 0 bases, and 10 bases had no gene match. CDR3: CASSYSTALAGGSSYNEQFF. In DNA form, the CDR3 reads TGTGCCAGCAGTTACTCGACCGCGCTAGCGGGGGGTAGCTCCTACAATGAGCAGTTCTTC.

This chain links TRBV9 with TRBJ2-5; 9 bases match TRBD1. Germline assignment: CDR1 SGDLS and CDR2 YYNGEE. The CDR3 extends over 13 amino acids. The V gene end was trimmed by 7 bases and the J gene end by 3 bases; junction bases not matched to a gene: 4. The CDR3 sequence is CASPGTGKETQYF. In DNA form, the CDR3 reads TGTGCCAGCCCCGGGACAGGGAAAGAGACCCAGTACTTC.

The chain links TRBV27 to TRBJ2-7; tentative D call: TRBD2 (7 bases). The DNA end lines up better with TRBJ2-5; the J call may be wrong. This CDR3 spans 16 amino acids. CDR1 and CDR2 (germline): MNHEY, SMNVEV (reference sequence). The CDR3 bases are TGTGCCAGCAGATGGTCCCCCCCGGGGGGCGGTGAGACCCAGTACTTC. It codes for CASRWSPPGGGETQYF.

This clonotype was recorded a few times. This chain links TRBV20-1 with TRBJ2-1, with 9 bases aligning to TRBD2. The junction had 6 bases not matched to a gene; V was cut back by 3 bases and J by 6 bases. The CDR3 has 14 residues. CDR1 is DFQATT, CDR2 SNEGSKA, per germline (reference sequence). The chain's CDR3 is CSARIAGARNEQFF. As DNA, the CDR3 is TGCAGTGCTAGGATAGCGGGGGCACGCAATGAGCAGTTCTTC.

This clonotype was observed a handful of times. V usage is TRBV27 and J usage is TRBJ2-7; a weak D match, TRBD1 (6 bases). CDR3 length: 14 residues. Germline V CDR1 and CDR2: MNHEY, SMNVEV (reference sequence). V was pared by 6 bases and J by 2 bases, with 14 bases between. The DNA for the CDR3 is TGTGCCAGCAGCCCAAGGGACAAAGCCTACGAGCAGTACTTC. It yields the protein CASSPRDKAYEQYF.

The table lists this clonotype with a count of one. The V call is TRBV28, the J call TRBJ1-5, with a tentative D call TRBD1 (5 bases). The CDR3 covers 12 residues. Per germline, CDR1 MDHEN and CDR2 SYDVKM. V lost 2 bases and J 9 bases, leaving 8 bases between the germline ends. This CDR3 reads CASSLRGTPQHF. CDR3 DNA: TGTGCCAGCAGTTTAAGGGGTACGCCCCAGCATTTT.

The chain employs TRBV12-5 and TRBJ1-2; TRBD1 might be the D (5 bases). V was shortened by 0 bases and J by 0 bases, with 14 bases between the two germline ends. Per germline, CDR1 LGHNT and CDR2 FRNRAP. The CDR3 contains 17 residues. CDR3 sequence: CASGLVNMQGANYGYTF. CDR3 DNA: TGTGCTAGTGGTTTGGTGAATATGCAGGGAGCTAACTATGGCTACACCTTC.

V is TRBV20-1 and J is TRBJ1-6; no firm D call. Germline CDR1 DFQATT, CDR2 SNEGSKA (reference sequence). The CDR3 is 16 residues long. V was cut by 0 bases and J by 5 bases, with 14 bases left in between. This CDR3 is CSAREGAGLNNSPLHF. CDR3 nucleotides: TGCAGTGCTAGAGAAGGAGCGGGCCTCAATAATTCACCCCTCCACTTT.

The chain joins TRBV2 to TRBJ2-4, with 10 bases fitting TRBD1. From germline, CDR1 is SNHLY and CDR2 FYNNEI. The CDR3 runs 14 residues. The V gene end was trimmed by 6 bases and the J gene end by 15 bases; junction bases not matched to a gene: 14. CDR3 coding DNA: TGTGCCAGCAGAACCGGGACAGGGGACGATCAACGGTACTTC. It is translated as CASRTGTGDDQRYF. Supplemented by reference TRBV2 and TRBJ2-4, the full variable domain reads EPEVTQTPSHQVTQMGQEVILRCVPISNHLYFYWYRQILGQKVEFLVSFYNNEISEKSEIFDDQFSVERPDGSNFTLKIRSTKLEDSAMYFCASRTGTGDDQRYFGAGTRLSVL.

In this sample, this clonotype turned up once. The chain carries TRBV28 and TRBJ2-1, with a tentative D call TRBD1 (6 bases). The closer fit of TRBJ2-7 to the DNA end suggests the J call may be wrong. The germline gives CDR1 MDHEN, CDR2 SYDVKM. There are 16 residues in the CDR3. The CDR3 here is CASSWDIGGSYNEQYF. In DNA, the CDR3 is TGTGCCAGCAGCTGGGACATCGGTGGCTCCTACAATGAGCAGTACTTC.

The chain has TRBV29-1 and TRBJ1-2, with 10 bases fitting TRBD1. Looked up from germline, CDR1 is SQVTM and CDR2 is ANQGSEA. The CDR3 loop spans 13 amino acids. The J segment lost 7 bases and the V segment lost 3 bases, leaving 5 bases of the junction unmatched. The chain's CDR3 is CSVDGTGVGGYTF. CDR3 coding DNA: TGCAGCGTTGATGGGACAGGGGTTGGTGGCTACACCTTC.

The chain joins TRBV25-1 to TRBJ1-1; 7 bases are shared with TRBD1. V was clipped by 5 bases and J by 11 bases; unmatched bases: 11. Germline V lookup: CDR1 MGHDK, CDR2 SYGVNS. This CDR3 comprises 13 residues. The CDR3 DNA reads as TGTGCCAGCAGTAACGCCCCGACAGGGATCGCTTTCTTT. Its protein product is CASSNAPTGIAFF.

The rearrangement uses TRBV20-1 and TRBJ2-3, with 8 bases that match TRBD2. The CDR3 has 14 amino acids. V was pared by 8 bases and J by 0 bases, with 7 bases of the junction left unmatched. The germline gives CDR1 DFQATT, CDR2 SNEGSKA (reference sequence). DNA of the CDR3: TGCAGTCCTCCGGCGGGGGGTAGCACAGATACGCAGTATTTT. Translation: CSPPAGGSTDTQYF.

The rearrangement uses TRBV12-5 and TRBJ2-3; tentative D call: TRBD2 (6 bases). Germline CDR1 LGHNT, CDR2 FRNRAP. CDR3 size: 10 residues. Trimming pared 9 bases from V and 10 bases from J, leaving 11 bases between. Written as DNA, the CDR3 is TGTGCTAGATGGGGGGATGCGCAGTATTTT. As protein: CARWGDAQYF. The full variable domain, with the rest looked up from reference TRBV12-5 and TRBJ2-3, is DARVTQTPRHKVTEMGQEVTMRCQPILGHNTVFWYRQTMMQGLELLAYFRNRAPLDDSGMPKDRFSAEMPDATLATLKIQPSEPRDSAVYFCARWGDAQYFGPGTRLTVL.

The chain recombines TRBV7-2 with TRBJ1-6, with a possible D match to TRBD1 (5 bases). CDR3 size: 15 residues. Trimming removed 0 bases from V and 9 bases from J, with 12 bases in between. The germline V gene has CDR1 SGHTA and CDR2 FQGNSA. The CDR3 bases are TGTGCCAGCAGCTTAGCGGGGCCCGGCGGTTCACCCCTCCACTTT. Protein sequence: CASSLAGPGGSPLHF.

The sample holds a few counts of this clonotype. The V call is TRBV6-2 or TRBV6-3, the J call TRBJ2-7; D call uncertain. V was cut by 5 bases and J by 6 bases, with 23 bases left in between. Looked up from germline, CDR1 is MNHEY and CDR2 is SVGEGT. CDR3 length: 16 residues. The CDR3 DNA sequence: TGTGCCAGCAGTGGTGGTCGCAGGATGCGTGTGGGCGAGCAGTACTTC. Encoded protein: CASSGGRRMRVGEQYF.

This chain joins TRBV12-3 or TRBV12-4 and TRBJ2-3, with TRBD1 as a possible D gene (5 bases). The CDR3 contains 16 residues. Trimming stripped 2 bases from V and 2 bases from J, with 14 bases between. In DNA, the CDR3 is TGTGCCAGCAGTTTAATAGGGGCCCCCCTCACAGATACGCAGTATTTT. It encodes CASSLIGAPLTDTQYF.

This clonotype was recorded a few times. CDR3: CSASSGQTNYGYTF. The CDR3 DNA reads as TGCAGTGCTAGTTCGGGCCAAACTAACTATGGCTACACCTTC. The V call is TRBV20-1, the J call TRBJ1-2; D is ambiguous. V was pared by 3 bases and J by 0 bases, with 11 bases between. Germline CDR1 and CDR2: DFQATT and SNEGSKA (reference sequence). The CDR3 consists of 14 residues.

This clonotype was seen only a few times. The CDR3 DNA reads TGTGCCAGCACCCCCGGGGGGGCGGTTCAGCCCCAGCATTTT. It codes for CASTPGGAVQPQHF. The chain has TRBV6-6 and TRBJ1-5; a possible D gene is TRBD1 (6 bases). Trimming removed 7 bases from V and 6 bases from J, with 16 bases in between. The CDR3 consists of 14 residues. Germline CDR1 MNHNY, CDR2 SVGAGI (reference sequence).

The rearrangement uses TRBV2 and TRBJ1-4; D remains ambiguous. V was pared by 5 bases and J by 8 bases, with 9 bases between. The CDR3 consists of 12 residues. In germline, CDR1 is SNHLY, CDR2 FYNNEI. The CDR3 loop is CASSSDGEKLFF. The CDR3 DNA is TGTGCCAGCAGTTCCGATGGCGAAAAACTGTTTTTT.

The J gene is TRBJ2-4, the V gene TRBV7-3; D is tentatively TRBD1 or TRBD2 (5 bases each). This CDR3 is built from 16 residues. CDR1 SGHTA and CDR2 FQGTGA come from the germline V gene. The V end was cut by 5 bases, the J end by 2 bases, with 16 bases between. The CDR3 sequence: CASSPQGRGTKNIQYF. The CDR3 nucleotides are TGTGCCAGCAGCCCCCAGGGACGGGGAACCAAAAACATTCAGTACTTC.

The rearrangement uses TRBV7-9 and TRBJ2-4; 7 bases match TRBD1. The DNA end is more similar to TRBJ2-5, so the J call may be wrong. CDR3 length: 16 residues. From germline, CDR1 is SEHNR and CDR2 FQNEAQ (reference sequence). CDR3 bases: TGTGCCAGCAGCGGACGACAGGGCCCCGCGCAAGAGACCCAGTACTTC. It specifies CASSGRQGPAQETQYF.

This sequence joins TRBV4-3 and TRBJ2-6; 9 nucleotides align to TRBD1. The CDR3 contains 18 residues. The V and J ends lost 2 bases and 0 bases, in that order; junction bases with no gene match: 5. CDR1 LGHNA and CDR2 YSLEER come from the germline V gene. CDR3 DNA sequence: TGCGCCAGCAGCCAAACAGGGGGCGCGTCCTCTGGGGCCAACGTCCTGACTTTC. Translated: CASSQTGGASSGANVLTF.

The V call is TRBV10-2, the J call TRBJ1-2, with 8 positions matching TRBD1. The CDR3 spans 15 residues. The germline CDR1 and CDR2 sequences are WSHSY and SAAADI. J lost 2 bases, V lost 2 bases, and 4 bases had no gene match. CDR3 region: CASSEEDRANYGYTF. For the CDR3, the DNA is TGCGCCAGCAGTGAGGAGGACAGGGCCAACTATGGCTACACCTTC.

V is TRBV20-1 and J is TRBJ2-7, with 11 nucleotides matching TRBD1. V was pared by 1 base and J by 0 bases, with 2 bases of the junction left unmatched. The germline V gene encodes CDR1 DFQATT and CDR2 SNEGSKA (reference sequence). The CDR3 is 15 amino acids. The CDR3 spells CSARVGTGGSYEQYF. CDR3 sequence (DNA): TGCAGTGCTAGAGTTGGGACAGGGGGCTCCTACGAGCAGTACTTC.

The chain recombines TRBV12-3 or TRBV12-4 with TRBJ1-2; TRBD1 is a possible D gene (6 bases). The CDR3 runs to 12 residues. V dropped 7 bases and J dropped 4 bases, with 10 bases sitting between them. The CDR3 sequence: CASNGGPYGYTF. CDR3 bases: TGTGCCAGCAATGGGGGCCCCTATGGCTACACCTTC.

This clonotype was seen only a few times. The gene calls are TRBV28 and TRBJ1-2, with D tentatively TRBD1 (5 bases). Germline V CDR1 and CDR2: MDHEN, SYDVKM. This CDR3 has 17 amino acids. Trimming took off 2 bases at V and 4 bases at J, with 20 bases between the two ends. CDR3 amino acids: CASSLRRTGQGFYGYTF. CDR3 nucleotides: TGTGCCAGCAGTTTAAGGAGAACCGGACAAGGTTTCTATGGCTACACCTTC.

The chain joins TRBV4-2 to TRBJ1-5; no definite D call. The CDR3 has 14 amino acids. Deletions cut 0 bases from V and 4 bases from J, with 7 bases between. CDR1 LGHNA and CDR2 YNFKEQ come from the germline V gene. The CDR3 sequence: CASSQDRTNQPQHF. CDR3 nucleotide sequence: TGTGCCAGCAGCCAAGATCGGACGAATCAGCCCCAGCATTTT.

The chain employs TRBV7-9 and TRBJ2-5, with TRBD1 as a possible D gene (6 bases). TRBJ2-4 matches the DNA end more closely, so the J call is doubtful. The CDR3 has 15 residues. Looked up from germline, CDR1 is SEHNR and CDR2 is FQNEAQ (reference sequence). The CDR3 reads CASSPSHRDRDIQYF. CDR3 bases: TGTGCCAGCAGCCCTAGCCACAGGGATAGGGACATTCAGTACTTC.

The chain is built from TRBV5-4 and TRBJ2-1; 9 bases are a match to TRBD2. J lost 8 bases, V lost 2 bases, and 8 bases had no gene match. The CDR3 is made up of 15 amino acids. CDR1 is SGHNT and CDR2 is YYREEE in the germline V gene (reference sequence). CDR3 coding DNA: TGTGCCAGCAGCTTAGCGGGGGGAACTTTAGATGAGCAGTTCTTC. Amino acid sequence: CASSLAGGTLDEQFF.

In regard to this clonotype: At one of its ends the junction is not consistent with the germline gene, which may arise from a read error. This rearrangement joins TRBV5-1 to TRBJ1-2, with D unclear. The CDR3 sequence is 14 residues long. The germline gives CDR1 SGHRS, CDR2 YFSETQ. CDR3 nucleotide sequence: TGCGCCAGCAGGGGCGAAGTGGATAACTATGGCTACACTTTC. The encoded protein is CASRGEVDNYGYTF.